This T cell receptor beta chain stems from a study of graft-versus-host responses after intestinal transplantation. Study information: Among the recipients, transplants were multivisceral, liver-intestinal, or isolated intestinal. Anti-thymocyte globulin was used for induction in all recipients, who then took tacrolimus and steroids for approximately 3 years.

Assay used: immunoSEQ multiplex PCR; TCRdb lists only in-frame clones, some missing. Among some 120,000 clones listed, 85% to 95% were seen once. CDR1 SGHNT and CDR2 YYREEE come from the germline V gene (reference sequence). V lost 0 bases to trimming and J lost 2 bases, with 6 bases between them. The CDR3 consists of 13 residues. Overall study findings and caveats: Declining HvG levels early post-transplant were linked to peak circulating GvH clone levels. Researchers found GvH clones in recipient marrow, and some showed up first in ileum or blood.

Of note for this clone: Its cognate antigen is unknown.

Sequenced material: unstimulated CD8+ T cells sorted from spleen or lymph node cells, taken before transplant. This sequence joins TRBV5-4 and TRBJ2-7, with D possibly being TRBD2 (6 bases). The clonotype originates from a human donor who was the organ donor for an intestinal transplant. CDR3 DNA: TGTGCCAGCAGCTTGGGGACTACCTACGAGCAGTACTTC. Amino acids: CASSLGTTYEQYF.